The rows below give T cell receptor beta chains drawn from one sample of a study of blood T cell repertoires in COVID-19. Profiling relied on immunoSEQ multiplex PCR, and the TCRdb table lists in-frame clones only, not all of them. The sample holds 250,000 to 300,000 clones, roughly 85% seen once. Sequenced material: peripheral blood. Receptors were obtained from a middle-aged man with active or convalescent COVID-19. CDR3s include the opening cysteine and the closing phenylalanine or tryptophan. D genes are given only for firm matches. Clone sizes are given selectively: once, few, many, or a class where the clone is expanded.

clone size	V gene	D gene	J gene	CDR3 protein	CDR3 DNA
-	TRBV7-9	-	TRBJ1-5	CASSLSGGNQPQHF	TGTGCCAGCAGCTTATCAGGCGGCAATCAGCCCCAGCATTTT
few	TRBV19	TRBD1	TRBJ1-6	CASSNRQGQLGNSPLHF	TGTGCCAGTAGTAACCGACAGGGGCAACTGGGGAATTCACCCCTCCACTTT
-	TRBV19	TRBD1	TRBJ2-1	CASSSTWDSEQFF	TGTGCCAGTAGTAGTACCTGGGACAGTGAGCAGTTCTTC
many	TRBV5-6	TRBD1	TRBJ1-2	CASSQVGDRGGYTF	TGTGCCAGCAGCCAGGTGGGGGACAGGGGAGGCTACACCTTC
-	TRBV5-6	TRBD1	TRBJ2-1	CASSDGTAYNEQFF	TGTGCCAGCAGCGATGGGACAGCATACAATGAGCAGTTCTTC
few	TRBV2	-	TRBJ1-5	CASSGPGGQPQHF	TGTGCCAGCAGTGGGCCGGGGGGTCAGCCCCAGCATTTT
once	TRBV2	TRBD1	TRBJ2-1	CASGQGAGRGNEQFF	TGTGCCAGCGGACAGGGGGCAGGGAGGGGTAATGAGCAGTTCTTC
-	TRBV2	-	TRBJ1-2	CASSNEGYGYTF	TGTGCCTCCTCGAACGAGGGTTATGGCTACACCTTC
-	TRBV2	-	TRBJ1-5	CASSSTRGFRSMQPQHF	TGTGCCAGCAGTTCCACCCGGGGGTTTCGCTCTATGCAGCCCCAGCATTTT
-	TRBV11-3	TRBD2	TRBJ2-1	CASSATSGNEQFF	TGTGCCAGCAGCGCCACTAGCGGCAATGAGCAGTTCTTC
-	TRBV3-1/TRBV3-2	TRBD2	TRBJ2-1	CASSQLRRLAGGVDEQFF	TGTGCCAGCAGCCAACTAAGAAGGCTAGCGGGAGGGGTCGATGAGCAGTTCTTC
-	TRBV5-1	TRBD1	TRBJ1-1	CASSLGVDRGTNTEAFF	TGCGCCAGCAGCTTGGGAGTGGACAGGGGGACGAACACTGAAGCTTTCTTT
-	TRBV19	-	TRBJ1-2	CASSGGSANYGYTF	TGTGCCAGTAGTGGGGGCAGTGCTAACTATGGCTACACCTTC
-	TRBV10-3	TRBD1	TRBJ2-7	CAISEGTGSYEQYF	TGTGCCATCAGTGAAGGGACAGGTTCCTACGAGCAGTACTTC